The rows below give T cell receptor beta chains drawn from one sample of a study of regulatory T cells in long-lasting Graves disease. TCRdb called the multiplex PCR reads again in MiXCR, with one record for every CDR3 protein. Altogether some 440,000 distinct CDR3 sequences are present, less than 25% being singletons, with the ten largest covering over 7.5%. The material sequenced was peripheral blood mononuclear cells (PBMCs), taken when the disease was refractory, from a patient treated with antithyroid drugs. These receptors came from a female donor with Graves disease. Both conserved end residues are part of each CDR3. Each record gives: clone size, D gene, V gene, J gene, CDR3 DNA, CDR3 protein. D genes are given only for firm matches. The size field is filled for only some rows; it gives once, few, many or a size class.

many	.	TRBV2	TRBJ2-2	TGTGCCAGCAGACGATATTCATTCCCGATGACCGGGGAGCTGTTTTTT	CASRRYSFPMTGELFF
few	TRBD1	TRBV3-1	TRBJ2-7	TGTGCCAGCAGCCAAGTAGGACAGGGTCTCTACGAGCAGTACTTC	CASSQVGQGLYEQYF
.	TRBD1	TRBV6-2/TRBV6-3	TRBJ2-4	TGTGCCAGCAGTAAAGGGACAGGGCGTGCGGACATTCAGTACTTC	CASSKGTGRADIQYF
many	.	TRBV18	TRBJ1-1	TGTGCCAGCTCACCGATGTCGAACACTGAAGCTTTCTTT	CASSPMSNTEAFF
many	.	TRBV6-1	TRBJ1-1	TGTGCCAGCAGTGATCGGACCCAAGCTTTCTTT	CASSDRTQAFF
.	TRBD1	TRBV30	TRBJ2-5	TGTGCCTGGAGCTCCGAAGGGACAGGGAAGACCCAGTACTTC	CAWSSEGTGKTQYF
many	.	TRBV7-3	TRBJ1-1	TGTGCCAGCAGCATCCCGACGGCGAACACTGAAGTTTTCTTT	CASSIPTANTEVFF
.	.	TRBV30	TRBJ2-7	TGTGCCTGGAAAAAAACCCCGGACTTTACCTACGAGCAGTACTTC	CAWKKTPDFTYEQYF
many	.	TRBV6-1	TRBJ2-2	TGTGCCAGCCCCGCCGCCACCGGGGAGCTGTTTTTT	CASPAATGELFF
few	.	TRBV6-2/TRBV6-3	TRBJ1-5	TGTGCCAGCAGTCGAATAGAGTTTCAGCCCCAGCATTTT	CASSRIEFQPQHF
.	.	TRBV7-6	TRBJ2-2	TGTGCCAGCAGCTTCATCCGGGGGCAAGACACCGGGGAGCTGTTTTTT	CASSFIRGQDTGELFF
many	TRBD1	TRBV28	TRBJ1-5	TGTGCCAGCAGTTCTACAGGGGGCTGGAGCAATCAGCCCCAGCATTTT	CASSSTGGWSNQPQHF
few	TRBD1	TRBV13	TRBJ2-4	TGTGCCAGCAGCTTTACCCGACAGGGGGTAGCCAAAAACATTCAGTACTTC	CASSFTRQGVAKNIQYF
many	.	TRBV28	TRBJ2-7	TGTGCCAGCAGTCCCCCGACTCCACGTGAGCAGTACTTC	CASSPPTPREQYF
.	.	TRBV6-1	TRBJ1-5	TGTGCCAGCAGTTATATGGGAGGGGTAAATCAGCCCCAGCATTTT	CASSYMGGVNQPQHF
few	.	TRBV30	TRBJ1-5	TGTGCCTGGGGGGGGAAGGGAAGCAATCAGCCCCAGCATTTT	CAWGGKGSNQPQHF
many	.	TRBV6-1	TRBJ2-5	TGTGCCAGCAGTGGAACAATTCAAGAGACCCAGTACTTC	CASSGTIQETQYF
many	TRBD2	TRBV20-1	TRBJ2-5	TGCAGTGCTAGAGGCGATCTAGCGGGAGAAGAGACCCAGTACTTC	CSARGDLAGEETQYF
many	TRBD1	TRBV28	TRBJ1-2	TGTGCCAGCAGTTTATTCTGGGACCTGACAGGGGGCAAGGGGTATGGCTACACCTTC	CASSLFWDLTGGKGYGYTF